This TCR beta chain was sequenced in a study of CXCR3-negative and CXCR3-positive naive CD8 T cells. Through 5' RACE with UMI labels, the TRB cDNA libraries were prepared. TCRdb re-called the 5' RACE reads, yielding one record per CDR3 amino acid sequence without DNA. Here the sample table reports 70,000 to 100,000 distinct CDR3 sequences. Sequencing was carried out using naive CXCR3- CD8+ T cells from blood. Subset in this sample: CD45RO-CCR7+CD27+CD95- naive CD8+ T cells lacking CXCR3 (TNR3-). The TCR sequence derives from a human donor in good health. Some clones in this sample may be carry-over from other donors' samples.

The CDR3 spells CASSPLGGSTDTQYF. The J gene is TRBJ2-3, the V gene TRBV7-9; no DNA is available, so the TRBD1 call from TCRdb remains unchecked. Germline assignment: CDR1 SEHNR and CDR2 FQNEAQ (reference sequence). The CDR3 is made up of 15 amino acids.